This entry lists 23 T cell receptor beta chains sequenced from one sample in a study of blood T cell repertoires in COVID-19. Only in-frame clones appear in the TCRdb table, and some are missing; sequencing was by immunoSEQ multiplex PCR. The sample consists of a few hundred thousand clones, roughly 85% of them appearing once. Sequenced sample: peripheral blood. Every receptor here comes from a woman aged 18-30 years with acute or convalescent COVID-19.

A few counts support this clone. The chain is built from TRBV11-2 and TRBJ1-2; D is unresolved. There are 16 residues in the CDR3. In germline, CDR1 is SGHAT, CDR2 FQNNGV. Trimming took off 1 base at V and 0 bases at J, with 12 bases between the two ends. Here the CDR3 DNA reads TGTGCCAGCAGCTTAGGAGGCCTGGATGCTAACTATGGCTACACCTTC. Encoded protein: CASSLGGLDANYGYTF.

The chain employs TRBV5-4 and TRBJ2-7; 11 nucleotides agree with TRBD1. With 5 bases clipped from V and 1 base from J, the junction kept 2 bases outside the gene matches. CDR1 is SGHNT and CDR2 is YYREEE in the germline V gene (reference sequence). This CDR3 has 14 residues. The CDR3 nucleotides read TGTGCCAGCAGATGGGACAGGGGGTCCTACGAGCAGTACTTC. It specifies CASRWDRGSYEQYF. Complete variable domain (other parts from reference TRBV5-4 and TRBJ2-7): ETGVTQSPTHLIKTRGQQVTLRCSSQSGHNTVSWYQQALGQGPQFIFQYYREEENGRGNFPPRFSGLQFPNYSSELNVNALELDDSALYLCASRWDRGSYEQYFGPGTRLTVT.

The rearrangement joins TRBV6-6 to TRBJ2-7, with 8 bases aligning to TRBD2. Per the germline V gene, CDR1 is MNHNY and CDR2 is SVGAGI (reference sequence). This CDR3 region has 14 residues. Unmatched junction bases numbered 8, after V lost 10 bases and J lost 0 bases. This chain's CDR3 is CATHSGAFSYEQYF. The CDR3 DNA follows: TGTGCCACCCATAGCGGGGCCTTCTCCTACGAGCAGTACTTC.

The rearrangement links TRBV27 to TRBJ1-6; 9 bases are a match to TRBD1. Germline CDR1 is MNHEY and CDR2 is SMNVEV (reference sequence). This CDR3 has 13 residues. Trimming removed 6 bases from V and 10 bases from J; junction bases left unmatched: 4. CDR3 sequence (DNA): TGTGCCAGCAGATGGACAGGGGTCTCACCCCTCCACTTT. Amino acid sequence: CASRWTGVSPLHF.

The chain links TRBV18 to TRBJ1-5; possibly TRBD1 for D (6 bases). V lost 6 bases to trimming and J lost 7 bases, with 16 bases between them. Germline V gives CDR1 KGHSH, CDR2 LQKENI. CDR3 length: 14 amino acids. The CDR3, as DNA: TGTGCCAGCTCCCTAACAGGGATAGACCAGCCCCAGCATTTT. Residues: CASSLTGIDQPQHF.

In DNA, the CDR3 is TGCGCCAGCAGCCAAGGATCGCAGCGGGGGGCTAACAATGAGCAGTTCTTC. Protein: CASSQGSQRGANNEQFF. The chain employs TRBV4-1 and TRBJ2-1, with TRBD2 matching 9 bases. V lost 1 base, J lost 5 bases, and 9 bases stayed unmatched. This CDR3 has 17 amino acids. Looked up from germline, CDR1 is MGHRA and CDR2 is YSYEKL.

The chain uses TRBV2 and TRBJ2-4; 7 positions agree with TRBD1. V was clipped by 7 bases and J by 0 bases; unmatched bases: 3. Germline V gives CDR1 SNHLY, CDR2 FYNNEI. This CDR3 is built from 14 residues. This chain's CDR3 is CASTNRGAKNIQYF. The CDR3 DNA is TGTGCCAGCACTAACAGGGGAGCCAAAAACATTCAGTACTTC.

The chain employs TRBV5-6 and TRBJ1-1; possible D gene TRBD1, 6 bases. The length of the CDR3 is 13 residues. Trimming removed 2 bases from V and 2 bases from J, with 7 bases in between. CDR1 is SGHDT, CDR2 YYEEEE, per germline. The CDR3 reads CASSFGGNTEAFF. In DNA form, the CDR3 reads TGTGCCAGCAGCTTTGGGGGCAACACTGAAGCTTTCTTT.

The V call is TRBV13, the J call TRBJ2-2; 8 bases are shared with TRBD2. The ends lost 1 base at V and 4 bases at J; junction bases unmatched: 2. Germline lookup yields CDR1 PRHDT and CDR2 FYEKMQ (reference sequence). The CDR3 extends over 15 amino acids. The CDR3 reads CASSLAGGPTGELFF. CDR3 coding DNA: TGTGCCAGCAGCTTAGCGGGGGGGCCCACCGGGGAGCTGTTTTTT.

This chain connects TRBV7-9 to TRBJ1-2; D remains unclear. The CDR3 sequence is 13 residues long. Germline assignment: CDR1 SEHNR and CDR2 FQNEAQ (reference sequence). The V and J ends lost 2 bases and 5 bases respectively, with 9 bases between them. The CDR3 reads CASSLQDQYGYTF. The CDR3 nucleotides are TGTGCCAGCAGCTTACAGGATCAATATGGCTACACCTTC.

V usage is TRBV6-5 and J usage is TRBJ1-3; TRBD1 might be the D (5 bases). The CDR3 has 15 residues. Germline CDR1 reads MNHEY; CDR2 reads SVGAGI. V was cut by 4 bases and J by 4 bases, with 14 bases left in between. CDR3: CASSSASPGGNTIYF. CDR3 nucleotide sequence: TGTGCCAGCAGTTCCGCGTCCCCAGGGGGAAACACCATATATTTT.

J is TRBJ2-2 and V is TRBV6-5, with TRBD2 matching 8 bases. The junction had 10 bases not matched to a gene; V was cut back by 7 bases and J by 6 bases. Per germline, CDR1 MNHEY and CDR2 SVGAGI. CDR3 size: 15 residues. The CDR3 here is CASNRGGEGSGELFF. The CDR3 DNA sequence: TGTGCCAGCAACCGGGGGGGGGAAGGATCCGGGGAGCTGTTTTTT.

The rearrangement uses TRBV7-3 and TRBJ1-2, with D possibly matching TRBD1 (6 bases). V was trimmed by 6 bases and J by 4 bases, leaving 21 bases between them. The CDR3 loop spans 16 amino acids. CDR1 and CDR2 (germline): SGHTA, FQGTGA. In nucleotides, the CDR3 is TGTGCCAGCAGTCCCGGACCAGGGCAGGGGCTCTATGGCTACACCTTC. It translates to CASSPGPGQGLYGYTF. Looking up the rest from reference TRBV7-3 and TRBJ1-2 gives the full variable domain: GAGVSQTPSNKVTEKGKYVELRCDPISGHTALYWYRQSLGQGPEFLIYFQGTGAADDSGLPNDRFFAVRPEGSVSTLKIQRTERGDSAVYLCASSPGPGQGLYGYTFGSGTRLTVV.

This clone was seen only once. Because it lacks the conserved phenylalanine or tryptophan at the end, this CDR3 is likely a read error. The DNA is omitted, as the CDR3 cannot be located on it reliably, and the CDR3 follows TCRdb's listing. The J gene is TRBJ1-1, the V gene TRBV9; the D call in the table, TRBD1, was not verified against the DNA. With termini counted, the CDR3 has 11 amino acids. CDR1 and CDR2 (germline): SGDLS, YYNGEE. The CDR3 protein is CASSVLTDRRP.

The chain couples TRBV7-9 to TRBJ2-2; weak D call: TRBD1 (5 bases). Trimming removed 2 bases from V and 3 bases from J, with 7 bases in between. This CDR3 is built from 14 residues. CDR1 SEHNR and CDR2 FQNEAQ come from the germline V gene (reference sequence). The CDR3 DNA sequence: TGTGCCAGCAGCTTACTAGGGGACACCGGGGAGCTGTTTTTT. This sequence encodes CASSLLGDTGELFF.

V gene TRBV7-9 combines with J gene TRBJ1-5; D unclear. CDR1 is SEHNR and CDR2 is FQNEAQ in the germline V gene (reference sequence). There are 14 residues in the CDR3. V dropped 1 base and J dropped 3 bases, with 7 bases sitting between them. CDR3 coding DNA: TGTGCCAGCAGCTTAGGAGGGCCCAATCAGCCCCAGCATTTT. As protein: CASSLGGPNQPQHF.

The chain joins TRBV5-4 to TRBJ2-3, with D tentatively TRBD1 (5 bases). Germline V lookup: CDR1 SGHNT, CDR2 YYREEE (reference sequence). The CDR3 spans 15 residues. V was pared by 2 bases and J by 1 base, with 11 bases between. CDR3 in amino acids: CASSLGARGTDTQYF. In DNA, the CDR3 is TGTGCCAGCAGCTTAGGGGCTCGGGGCACAGATACGCAGTATTTT. Full variable domain (remainder filled in from reference TRBV5-4 and TRBJ2-3): ETGVTQSPTHLIKTRGQQVTLRCSSQSGHNTVSWYQQALGQGPQFIFQYYREEENGRGNFPPRFSGLQFPNYSSELNVNALELDDSALYLCASSLGARGTDTQYFGPGTRLTVL.

J is TRBJ2-7 and V is TRBV4-2, with 14 bases identical to TRBD2. In germline, CDR1 is LGHNA, CDR2 YNFKEQ. The CDR3 spans 15 residues. V shed 5 bases, J shed 6 bases, and the junction held 6 bases outside the gene matches. The CDR3 region is CASSEGLAGVGEQYF. CDR3 sequence (DNA): TGTGCCAGCAGCGAGGGACTAGCGGGAGTCGGCGAGCAGTACTTC.

CDR3 amino acids: CASGARVNEQFF. The CDR3 DNA reads TGTGCCAGCGGAGCCAGGGTTAATGAGCAGTTCTTC. The V call is TRBV27, the J call TRBJ2-1; possibly TRBD1 for D (5 bases). Trimming cost V 8 bases and J 7 bases, with 12 bases left between them. Germline V gene lookup returns CDR1 MNHEY and CDR2 SMNVEV (reference sequence). The CDR3 is 12 residues long.

The chain combines TRBV18 with TRBJ1-3; D call uncertain. The V gene lost 6 bases and the J gene lost 3 bases, with 15 bases spanning the gap. The CDR3 covers 15 residues. Germline values: CDR1 KGHSH, CDR2 LQKENI. CDR3 amino acids: CASSGEGRFGNTIYF. CDR3 coding DNA: TGTGCCAGCTCTGGAGAGGGCAGGTTTGGAAACACCATATATTTT.

V gene TRBV24-1 combines with J gene TRBJ2-1; 14 bases are shared with TRBD2. J was trimmed by 9 bases and V by 9 bases; bases with no gene match: 12. Per germline, CDR1 KGHDR and CDR2 SFDVKD. CDR3 length: 16 residues. The CDR3 spells CATGTSGSGRSSEQFF. In nucleotides, the CDR3 is TGTGCCACCGGGACTAGCGGGAGCGGTAGGTCAAGTGAGCAGTTCTTC.

The chain joins TRBV7-2 to TRBJ2-5; D might be TRBD2 (6 bases). The V end was cut by 5 bases, the J end by 5 bases, with 15 bases between. Germline V gene data show CDR1 as SGHTA and CDR2 as FQGNSA. The length of the CDR3 is 14 residues. Here the CDR3 DNA reads TGTGCCAGCAGCCCCCCTAGCGTGGGGGAGACCCAGTACTTC. This translates into CASSPPSVGETQYF.

The CDR3 DNA reads as TGTGCCAGCACCCCCAGGGGGGACTCCTACGAGCAGTACTTC. Its translation: CASTPRGDSYEQYF. This chain joins TRBV9 and TRBJ2-7; TRBD1 might be the D (7 bases). The CDR3 sequence is 14 residues long. V was shortened by 6 bases and J by 0 bases, with 13 bases between the two germline ends. The germline V gene encodes CDR1 SGDLS and CDR2 YYNGEE.